A selection of T cell receptor beta chains follows, all from one sample in a study of T cells after yellow fever vaccination. Using its own MiXCR run on the 5' RACE reads, TCRdb lists one record per CDR3 protein. The sample shows around 590,000 distinct CDR3 sequences, about 12% of them seen only once. Sequences were derived from PBMCs, sampled on the day of the yellow fever booster vaccination. The receptors shown here come from a man younger than 40 who received the YFV17D yellow fever vaccine. The CDR3 runs from the conserved cysteine through the conserved F or W. The D gene is left open where the match is weak. The size field is filled for only some rows; it gives once, few, many or a size class.

-	TRBV11-2	TRBJ2-3	-	TGTGCCAGCAGCGGACTCACACGGACCACTAGCACAGATACGCAGTATTTT	CASSGLTRTTSTDTQYF
-	TRBV12-3/TRBV12-4	TRBJ2-2	few	TGTGCCAGCAGTTTTGGGCAGAGCCCCACCGGGGAGCTGTTTTTT	CASSFGQSPTGELFF
-	TRBV12-3/TRBV12-4	TRBJ1-1	few	TGTGCCAGCAGCTGGGGGGGCTCGAACACTGAAGCTTTCTTT	CASSWGGSNTEAFF
TRBD1	TRBV7-6	TRBJ2-5	few	TGTGCCAGCAGCTTATCCCGGACAGGGTATCAAGAGACCCAGTACTTC	CASSLSRTGYQETQYF
TRBD2	TRBV2	TRBJ2-1	few	TGTGCCAGCAGCGGACTAGCGGAAGACAATGAGCAGTTCTTC	CASSGLAEDNEQFF
-	TRBV18	TRBJ2-7	few	TGTGCCAGCTCACCTTCAGTGACCTACGAGCAGTACTTC	CASSPSVTYEQYF
TRBD2	TRBV7-2	TRBJ2-7	few	TGTGCCAGCAGCTCCGACCTAGCGGGCGACGAGCAGTACTTC	CASSSDLAGDEQYF
-	TRBV3-1	TRBJ1-2	few	TGTGCCAGCAGCCAGGGGACAACTTCATCTGGCTACACCTTC	CASSQGTTSSGYTF
-	TRBV5-1	TRBJ2-7	-	TGCGCCAGCAGCGCCGAAGGACAAGGGTCTTACGAGCAGTACTTC	CASSAEGQGSYEQYF
TRBD2	TRBV20-1	TRBJ2-7	-	TGCAGTGCTAGAGATAACGCGGGAGTGCTCACCTACGAGCAGTACTTC	CSARDNAGVLTYEQYF
-	TRBV20-1	TRBJ2-7	many	TGCAGTGCTCAGGGGGGCCTCAGGAACTACGAGCAGTACTTC	CSAQGGLRNYEQYF
-	TRBV27	TRBJ2-5	many	TGTGCCAGCAGTAAACAGGGTGCGGAGACCCAGTACTTC	CASSKQGAETQYF
-	TRBV9	TRBJ2-3	few	TGTGCCAGCAGCGTAAGGCCGGGGCCAGATACGCAGTATTTT	CASSVRPGPDTQYF
TRBD2	TRBV3-1	TRBJ2-1	few	TGTGCCAGCAGCCAACCGGGACTAGCGGGTGAGCAGTTCTTC	CASSQPGLAGEQFF
TRBD2	TRBV10-1	TRBJ2-7	-	TGCGCCAGCAGTATGGATATTGGACTAGACGAGCAGTACTTC	CASSMDIGLDEQYF